Presented here are 30 T cell receptor beta chains from one specimen sequenced in a study of memory CD4+ T cells and cytomegalovirus serostatus. Single viable CD3+CD4+CD8-CD45RO+ cells were sorted as the memory CD4+ T cells. Clones were sequenced by immunoSEQ multiplex PCR, and TCRdb holds only the in-frame ones, with some missing. Of some 48,000 clones in the sample, around 80% were seen once. Material: memory CD4+ T cells from blood. The receptors stem from an adult in good health and CMV-seronegative.

The V gene is TRBV11-2, the J gene TRBJ2-5; TRBD1 might be the D (6 bases). Per the germline V gene, CDR1 is SGHAT and CDR2 is FQNNGV. V was cut by 4 bases and J by 3 bases, with 12 bases left in between. The CDR3 spans 14 residues. CDR3 loop: CASSYNAGEETQYF. The CDR3 DNA is TGTGCCAGCAGCTATAACGCAGGGGAAGAGACCCAGTACTTC.

This clone came up a few times. V is TRBV30 and J is TRBJ2-5, with D perhaps given as TRBD1 or TRBD2 (6 bases each). CDR3 length: 13 amino acids. Trimming cost V 5 bases and J 7 bases, with 17 bases left between them. Germline V gene lookup returns CDR1 GTSNPN and CDR2 SVGIG (reference sequence). CDR3 in DNA: TGTGCCTGGTATCCCGGGGGCAGAGGGACCCAGTACTTC. It yields the protein CAWYPGGRGTQYF.

This rearrangement joins TRBV28 to TRBJ1-5, with 8 bases matching TRBD1. In germline, CDR1 is MDHEN, CDR2 SYDVKM. J was trimmed by 4 bases and V by 5 bases; bases with no gene match: 13. CDR3 size: 17 residues. In nucleotides, the CDR3 is TGTGCCAGCAGTCTCAGGGGGCGAAAATATCGGAATCAGCCCCAGCATTTT. Its protein product is CASSLRGRKYRNQPQHF.

The chain uses TRBV30 and TRBJ1-3; D not resolved. Germline V gene lookup returns CDR1 GTSNPN and CDR2 SVGIG (reference sequence). The CDR3 totals 16 residues. Between the trimmed V and J ends, which lost 0 bases and 0 bases, there was a span of 12 bases. The CDR3 spells CAWSVGWGNSGNTIYF. CDR3 bases: TGTGCCTGGAGTGTTGGCTGGGGAAACTCTGGAAACACCATATATTTT.

The rearrangement joins TRBV9 to TRBJ2-2; TRBD2 agrees at 8 bases. CDR3 length: 15 residues. Per germline, CDR1 SGDLS and CDR2 YYNGEE. The ends lost 3 bases at V and 4 bases at J; junction bases unmatched: 5. This chain's CDR3 is CASSGGAGGTGELFF. The CDR3 coding sequence is TGTGCCAGCAGCGGAGGGGCGGGAGGCACCGGGGAGCTGTTTTTT.

The chain links TRBV5-1 to TRBJ2-2, with TRBD2 matching 11 bases. Trimming took 0 bases from V and 5 from J; bases not matched to a gene: 3. This CDR3 has 16 amino acids. Looked up from germline, CDR1 is SGHRS and CDR2 is YFSETQ. The CDR3 sequence: CASSLGASGRTGELFF. DNA for the CDR3: TGCGCCAGCAGCTTGGGGGCTAGCGGGAGGACCGGGGAGCTGTTTTTT. Full variable domain (missing parts from reference TRBV5-1 and TRBJ2-2): KAGVTQTPRYLIKTRGQQVTLSCSPISGHRSVSWYQQTPGQGLQFLFEYFSETQRNKGNFPGRFSGRQFSNSRSEMNVSTLELGDSALYLCASSLGASGRTGELFFGEGSRLTVL.

The chain uses TRBV9 and TRBJ2-5; TRBD2 matches 10 bases. V was pared by 0 bases and J by 5 bases, with 10 bases of the junction left unmatched. CDR1 and CDR2 from the germline V gene are SGDLS and YYNGEE. The CDR3 covers 17 residues. As DNA, the CDR3 is TGTGCCAGCAGCGTAGAATGGGCTAGCGGGAGCGGGGAGACCCAGTACTTC. It is translated as CASSVEWASGSGETQYF.

The V gene is TRBV20-1, the J gene TRBJ2-1; possible D gene TRBD2, 6 bases. The germline V gene has CDR1 DFQATT and CDR2 SNEGSKA (reference sequence). The CDR3 runs 11 residues. V was cut by 4 bases and J by 10 bases, with 11 bases left in between. The CDR3 DNA sequence: TGCAGTGCTACTGGGACTCTGGAGCAGTTCTTC. Translation gives CSATGTLEQFF.

The gene calls are TRBV29-1 and TRBJ2-6, with TRBD1 matching over 7 bases. CDR3 length: 16 residues. The junction had 9 bases not matched to a gene; V was cut back by 7 bases and J by 0 bases. The germline CDR1 and CDR2 sequences are SQVTM and ANQGSEA. CDR3 nucleotides: TGCAGCGCCCTAGGGGGCAGCAACTCTGGGGCCAACGTCCTGACTTTC. Translating it yields CSALGGSNSGANVLTF. Full variable domain (remainder filled in from reference TRBV29-1 and TRBJ2-6): SAVISQKPSRDICQRGTSLTIQCQVDSQVTMMFWYRQQPGQSLTLIATANQGSEATYESGFVIDKFPISRPNLTFSTLTVSNMSPEDSSIYLCSALGGSNSGANVLTFGAGSRLTVL.

The V call is TRBV29-1, the J call TRBJ2-5, with a tentative D call TRBD2 (5 bases). Trimming removed 6 bases at V and 2 bases at J, with 19 bases between. Germline V lookup: CDR1 SQVTM, CDR2 ANQGSEA. This CDR3 region has 15 residues. The DNA of the CDR3 is TGCAGCGTATTCCCGGAGAGGGTAGTACAAGAGACCCAGTACTTC. As protein: CSVFPERVVQETQYF.

CDR3 in amino acids: CASSLTKNTEAFF. The CDR3 DNA reads as TGTGCCAGCAGCTTAACGAAGAACACTGAAGCTTTCTTT. The V gene is TRBV7-3, the J gene TRBJ1-1; no reliable D call. CDR1 is SGHTA and CDR2 is FQGTGA in the germline V gene. V dropped 0 bases and J dropped 1 base, with 3 bases sitting between them. The CDR3 extends over 13 amino acids.

Only one count was recorded for this clone. The V call is TRBV10-1, the J call TRBJ2-7; D remains ambiguous. The CDR3 extends over 13 amino acids. CDR1 WNHNN and CDR2 SYGVQD come from the germline V gene (reference sequence). Trimming took off 2 bases at V and 1 base at J, with 6 bases between the two ends. The CDR3 spells CASSEAGSYEQYF. CDR3 nucleotides: TGCGCCAGCAGTGAGGCAGGTTCCTACGAGCAGTACTTC.

This clone was seen a single time. The chain uses TRBV28 and TRBJ2-7; tentatively, D is TRBD1 (6 bases). The CDR3 spans 13 residues. Trimming left V 8 bases short and J 0 bases short, with 11 bases between. Germline V gene sequence: CDR1 MDHEN, CDR2 SYDVKM. CDR3 sequence: CASVNRVSYEQYF. CDR3 coding DNA: TGTGCCAGCGTCAACAGGGTCTCCTACGAGCAGTACTTC.

This chain uses TRBV5-4 with TRBJ2-5; D may correspond to TRBD1 or TRBD2 (5 bases each). CDR3 length equals 15 residues. In germline, CDR1 is SGHNT, CDR2 YYREEE (reference sequence). Between the trimmed V and J ends, which lost 0 bases and 2 bases, there was a span of 11 bases. CDR3 protein: CASSLVQGPQETQYF. Written as DNA, the CDR3 is TGTGCCAGCAGCTTGGTCCAGGGACCACAAGAGACCCAGTACTTC.

The gene calls are TRBV30 and TRBJ2-1; D might be TRBD1 (5 bases). Germline assignment: CDR1 GTSNPN and CDR2 SVGIG (reference sequence). This CDR3 has 12 residues. V was pared by 0 bases and J by 7 bases, with 7 bases between. The CDR3 DNA reads as TGTGCCTGGAGTGTAAGGGGAAATGAGCAGTTCTTC. Its protein product is CAWSVRGNEQFF. Filled out from reference TRBV30 and TRBJ2-1, the complete variable domain reads SQTIHQWPATLVQPVGSPLSLECTVEGTSNPNLYWYRQAAGRGLQLLFYSVGIGQISSEVPQNLSASRPQDRQFILSSKKLLLSDSGFYLCAWSVRGNEQFFGPGTRLTVL.

The V gene is TRBV27, the J gene TRBJ1-3; D is ambiguous. The CDR3 consists of 12 residues. CDR1 is MNHEY, CDR2 SMNVEV, per germline (reference sequence). Trimming left V 6 bases short and J 4 bases short, with 7 bases between. The DNA for the CDR3 is TGTGCCAGCAGGGGGTCGGGAAACACCATATATTTT. It codes for CASRGSGNTIYF.

The genes are TRBV7-3 and TRBJ2-1; 7 bases agree with TRBD1. Germline loops: CDR1 SGHTA, CDR2 FQGTGA. V gave up 6 bases and J gave up 0 bases; unmatched junction bases: 8. The CDR3 extends over 16 amino acids. Here the CDR3 reads CASSPKGASSYNEQFF. The CDR3 DNA sequence: TGTGCCAGCAGTCCAAAGGGGGCAAGCTCCTACAATGAGCAGTTCTTC.

This chain connects TRBV2 to TRBJ2-3, with TRBD2 matching over 12 bases. The germline V gene encodes CDR1 SNHLY and CDR2 FYNNEI. The CDR3 loop spans 17 amino acids. With V trimmed by 5 bases and J by 0 bases, 6 bases remained unmatched. As DNA, the CDR3 is TGTGCCAGCAGTCTGACTAGCGGGAGACAGAGCACAGATACGCAGTATTTT. Translating it yields CASSLTSGRQSTDTQYF.

The chain is built from TRBV30 and TRBJ1-3; D unclear. Germline V gene data show CDR1 as GTSNPN and CDR2 as SVGIG (reference sequence). The CDR3 loop spans 16 amino acids. V dropped 3 bases and J dropped 0 bases, with 15 bases sitting between them. CDR3 in amino acids: CAWSAGPLHSGNTIYF. For the CDR3, the DNA is TGTGCCTGGAGCGCGGGCCCACTCCACTCTGGAAACACCATATATTTT.

This chain connects TRBV4-1 to TRBJ1-4; tentatively, D is TRBD1 (5 bases). The V end was cut by 1 base, the J end by 8 bases, with 14 bases between. This CDR3 is built from 15 residues. CDR1 MGHRA and CDR2 YSYEKL come from the germline V gene. CDR3 bases: TGCGCCAGCAGCCAAGGACCGGGACTCAGGGAAAAACTGTTTTTT. It yields the protein CASSQGPGLREKLFF.

The chain carries TRBV2 and TRBJ2-7, with 7 bases matching TRBD1. The V segment lost 6 bases and the J segment 7 bases; nucleotides outside the gene matches: 9. Germline CDR1 reads SNHLY; CDR2 reads FYNNEI. The CDR3 contains 13 residues. This CDR3 is CASRPDRLREQYF. CDR3 in DNA: TGTGCCAGCAGGCCGGACAGGTTACGGGAGCAGTACTTC.

The V and J genes are TRBV30 and TRBJ2-5; the D gene could be TRBD1 or TRBD2 (5 bases each). CDR1 GTSNPN and CDR2 SVGIG come from the germline V gene (reference sequence). The CDR3 consists of 14 residues. Trimming removed 3 bases at V and 1 base at J, with 12 bases between. The CDR3 DNA sequence: TGTGCCTGGAGCCAAGGGACCATCCAAGAGACCCAGTACTTC. Amino acids: CAWSQGTIQETQYF. Looking up the rest from reference TRBV30 and TRBJ2-5 gives the full variable domain: SQTIHQWPATLVQPVGSPLSLECTVEGTSNPNLYWYRQAAGRGLQLLFYSVGIGQISSEVPQNLSASRPQDRQFILSSKKLLLSDSGFYLCAWSQGTIQETQYFGPGTRLLVL.

The V gene is TRBV6-6, the J gene TRBJ1-1; 9 positions agree with TRBD1. This CDR3 is built from 13 residues. Germline assignment: CDR1 MNHNY and CDR2 SVGAGI (reference sequence). Unmatched junction bases numbered 2, after V lost 4 bases and J lost 5 bases. The CDR3 region is CASSLGQGTEAFF. CDR3 DNA: TGTGCCAGCAGTTTGGGACAGGGAACTGAAGCTTTCTTT.

The V call is TRBV5-1, the J call TRBJ2-3; D gene unclear. The germline CDR1 and CDR2 sequences are SGHRS and YFSETQ. This CDR3 spans 14 amino acids. Trimming took 0 bases from V and 2 from J, leaving 7 bases between them. This chain's CDR3 is CASSLEGFTDTQYF. In DNA form, the CDR3 reads TGCGCCAGCAGCTTGGAGGGCTTCACAGATACGCAGTATTTT.

This clone was recorded once. This rearrangement joins TRBV9 to TRBJ2-2, with 9 bases fitting TRBD2. J was trimmed by 3 bases and V by 0 bases; bases with no gene match: 3. The CDR3 spans 16 residues. Germline assignment: CDR1 SGDLS and CDR2 YYNGEE. This chain's CDR3 is CASSVELAGDTGELFF. As DNA, the CDR3 is TGTGCCAGCAGCGTAGAATTAGCGGGAGACACCGGGGAGCTGTTTTTT.

This clone was counted between two and nine times. CDR3 protein: CASSYRAGEAQYF. CDR3 coding DNA: TGTGCCAGCAGCTATAGAGCGGGAGAGGCGCAGTACTTC. This chain connects TRBV7-3 to TRBJ2-7; 8 nucleotides match TRBD2. Germline CDR1 SGHTA, CDR2 FQGTGA. V shed 4 bases, J shed 9 bases, and the junction held 8 bases outside the gene matches. CDR3 length: 13 amino acids.

Only one count was recorded for this clone. This chain connects TRBV7-9 to TRBJ1-1; no clear D gene. Germline V gene data show CDR1 as SEHNR and CDR2 as FQNEAQ (reference sequence). The CDR3 is made up of 14 amino acids. Trimming cost V 2 bases and J 6 bases, with 13 bases left between them. DNA for the CDR3: TGTGCCAGCAGCTTATTCGGGCCCAAGGCTGAAGCTTTCTTT. Its protein product is CASSLFGPKAEAFF.

The gene calls are TRBV4-1 and TRBJ1-5; the D is unclear. The CDR3 has 16 amino acids. Deletions cut 1 base from V and 3 bases from J, with 13 bases between. Germline loops: CDR1 MGHRA, CDR2 YSYEKL. DNA of the CDR3: TGCGCCAGCAGCCAAGGGGATTTAGGAACCAATCAGCCCCAGCATTTT. Translating it yields CASSQGDLGTNQPQHF.

This clone was seen only once. V is TRBV29-1 and J is TRBJ2-1, with a possible D match to TRBD2 (6 bases). The CDR3 covers 13 residues. Germline lookup yields CDR1 SQVTM and CDR2 ANQGSEA. Trimming removed 5 bases at V and 0 bases at J, with 8 bases between. CDR3 in amino acids: CSVFGGSYNEQFF. The CDR3, as DNA: TGCAGCGTTTTCGGGGGCTCCTACAATGAGCAGTTCTTC.

The chain joins TRBV11-3 to TRBJ2-5; TRBD1 agrees at 9 bases. Germline assignment: CDR1 SGHNT and CDR2 YENEEA. This CDR3 has 15 residues. V was clipped by 9 bases and J by 7 bases; unmatched bases: 15. This CDR3 reads CARSTIQGAGGTQYF. The CDR3 DNA sequence: TGTGCCAGAAGTACGATACAGGGGGCCGGTGGGACCCAGTACTTC.